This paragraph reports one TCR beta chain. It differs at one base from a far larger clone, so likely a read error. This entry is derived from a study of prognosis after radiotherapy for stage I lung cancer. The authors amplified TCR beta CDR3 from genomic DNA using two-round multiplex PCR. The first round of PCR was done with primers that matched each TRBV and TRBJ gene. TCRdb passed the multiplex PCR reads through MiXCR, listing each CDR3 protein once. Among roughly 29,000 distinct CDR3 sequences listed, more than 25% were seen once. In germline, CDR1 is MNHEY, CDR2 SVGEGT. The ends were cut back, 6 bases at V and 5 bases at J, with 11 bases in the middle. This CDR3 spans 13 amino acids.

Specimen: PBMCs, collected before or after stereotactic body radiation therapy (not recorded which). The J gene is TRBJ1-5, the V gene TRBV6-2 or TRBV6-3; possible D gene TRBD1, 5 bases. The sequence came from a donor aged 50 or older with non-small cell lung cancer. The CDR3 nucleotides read TGTGCCAGCAGGTGGACAATTGATCAGCCCCAGCATTTT. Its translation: CASRWTIDQPQHF.